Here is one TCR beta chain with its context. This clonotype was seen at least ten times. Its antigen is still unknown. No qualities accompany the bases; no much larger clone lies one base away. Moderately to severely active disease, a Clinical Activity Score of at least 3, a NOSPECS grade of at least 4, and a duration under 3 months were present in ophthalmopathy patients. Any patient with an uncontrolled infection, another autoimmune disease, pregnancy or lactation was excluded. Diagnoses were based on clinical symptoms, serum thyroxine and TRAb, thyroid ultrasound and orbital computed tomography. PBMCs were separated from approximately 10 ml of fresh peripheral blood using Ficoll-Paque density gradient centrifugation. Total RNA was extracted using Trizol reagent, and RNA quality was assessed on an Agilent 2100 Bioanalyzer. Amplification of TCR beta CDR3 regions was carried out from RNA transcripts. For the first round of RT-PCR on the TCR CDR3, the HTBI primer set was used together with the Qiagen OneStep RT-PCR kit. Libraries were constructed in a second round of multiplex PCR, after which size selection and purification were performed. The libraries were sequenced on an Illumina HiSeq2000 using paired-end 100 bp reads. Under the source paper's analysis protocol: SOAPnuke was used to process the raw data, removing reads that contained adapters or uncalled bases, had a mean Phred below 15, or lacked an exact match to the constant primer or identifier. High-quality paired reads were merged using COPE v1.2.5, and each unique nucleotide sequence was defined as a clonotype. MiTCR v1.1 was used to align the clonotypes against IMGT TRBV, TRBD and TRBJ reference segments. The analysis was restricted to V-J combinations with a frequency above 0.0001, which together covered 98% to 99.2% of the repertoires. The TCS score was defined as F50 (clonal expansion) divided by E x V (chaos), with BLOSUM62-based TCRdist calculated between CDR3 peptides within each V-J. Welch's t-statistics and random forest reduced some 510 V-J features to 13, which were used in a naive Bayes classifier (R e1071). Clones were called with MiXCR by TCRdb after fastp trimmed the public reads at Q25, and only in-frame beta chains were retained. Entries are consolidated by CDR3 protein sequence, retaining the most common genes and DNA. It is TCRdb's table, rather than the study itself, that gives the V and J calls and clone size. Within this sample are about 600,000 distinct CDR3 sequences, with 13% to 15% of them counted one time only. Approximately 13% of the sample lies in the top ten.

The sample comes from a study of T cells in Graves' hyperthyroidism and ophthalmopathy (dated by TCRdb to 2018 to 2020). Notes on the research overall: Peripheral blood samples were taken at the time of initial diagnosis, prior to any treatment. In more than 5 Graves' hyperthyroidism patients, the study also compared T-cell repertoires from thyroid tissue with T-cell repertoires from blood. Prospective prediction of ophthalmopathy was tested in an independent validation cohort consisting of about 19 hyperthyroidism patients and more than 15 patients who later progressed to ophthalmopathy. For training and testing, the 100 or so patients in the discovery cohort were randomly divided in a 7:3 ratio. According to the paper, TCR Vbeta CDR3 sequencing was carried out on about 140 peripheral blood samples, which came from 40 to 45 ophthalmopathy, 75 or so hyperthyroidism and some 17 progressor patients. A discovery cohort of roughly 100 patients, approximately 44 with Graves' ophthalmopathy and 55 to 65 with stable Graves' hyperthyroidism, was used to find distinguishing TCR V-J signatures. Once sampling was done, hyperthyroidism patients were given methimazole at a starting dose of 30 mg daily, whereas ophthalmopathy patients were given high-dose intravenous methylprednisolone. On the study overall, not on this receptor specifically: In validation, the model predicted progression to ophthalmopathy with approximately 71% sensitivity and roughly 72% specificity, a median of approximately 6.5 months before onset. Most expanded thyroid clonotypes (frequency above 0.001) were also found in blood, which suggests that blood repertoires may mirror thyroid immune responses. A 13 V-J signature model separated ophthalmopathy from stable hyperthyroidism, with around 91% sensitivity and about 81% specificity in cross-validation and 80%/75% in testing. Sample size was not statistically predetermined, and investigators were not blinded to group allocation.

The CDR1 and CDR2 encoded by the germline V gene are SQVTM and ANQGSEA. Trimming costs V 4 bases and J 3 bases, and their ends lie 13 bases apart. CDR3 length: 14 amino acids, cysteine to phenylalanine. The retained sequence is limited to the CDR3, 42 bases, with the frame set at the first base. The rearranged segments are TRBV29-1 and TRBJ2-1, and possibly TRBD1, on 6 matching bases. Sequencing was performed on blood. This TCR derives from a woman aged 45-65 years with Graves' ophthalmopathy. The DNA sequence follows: TGCAGCGTTGTAGGGGGATTGGGCTACAATGAGCAGTTCTTC. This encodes CSVVGGLGYNEQFF.